The text below deals with one TCR beta chain. Its antigen is currently not known. The input lacks base qualities; no much larger clone sits a single base away. Profiling of TCR beta VDJ combinations and CDR3 sequences used genomic DNA as the template. An Illumina HiSeq 2000 was the platform used for TCR repertoire sequencing. As for how the authors treated the data: Repertoires were assessed using TRBV/TRBJ rearrangement plots, CDR3 size and DJ length profiles, and Simpson's diversity index. The immunodominant clone was defined as the most abundant DNA sequence in deep sequencing data. CDR3 amino acid sequences were screened for sharing across subjects and were compared with published repertoires and the VDJdb database. In TCRdb, the public reads were trimmed at Q25 with fastp and aligned with MiXCR, with productive beta chains retained. Rows are combined by CDR3 protein, so each entry shows the most common genes and DNA. None of the V and J calls come from the authors' own analysis; TCRdb made them. The sample data list around 130,000 distinct CDR3 sequences, and under 60% of these were observed just once. The ten largest account for roughly 28% of the sample.

The record originates from a study of CD8+CD57+ T cells in acquired aplastic anemia listed by TCRdb under 2018. Regarding the study in general: Extracted DNA from sorted CD4+ and CD8+ cells averaged approximately 3 ug, ranging from roughly 0.19 to 27.4 ug. A CD8+CD57+ expansion meant a frequency higher than the mean frequency seen in healthy subjects. Study-wide findings and limitations: CD8+ Simpson's diversity did not differ significantly between patients and healthy controls (P=0.060). Approximately 27 CD8+ CDR3 sequences were found in both patients and controls but appeared to be highly expressed in patients and within the immunodominant clones of the patients.

From the germline V gene, CDR1 is SGDLS and CDR2 is YYNGEE. The CDR3 holds 15 amino acids from the cysteine to the phenylalanine. Only the CDR3 DNA stays, 45 bases, in frame from base 1. V and J are truncated by 0 bases and 1 base respectively, leaving an intervening sequence of 11 bases. Patients chosen for sequencing had shown expansion of CD8+CD57+ cells by flow cytometry. Every patient had a diagnosis of severe acquired aplastic anemia based on International Study of Aplastic Anemia and Agranulocytosis and Camitta criteria. No therapy had been received by the patients at the time of blood sampling. TCR repertoires of sorted CD4+ and CD8+ blood T cells from severe aplastic anemia patients and healthy subjects were deep-sequenced in the study. Patients were enrolled under clinicaltrials.gov protocols 00001620, 01623167, 00001397, 00071045, 00081523 and 00961064 in the USA. Ficoll-Paque density gradient centrifugation was used to isolate peripheral blood mononuclear cells. Before DNA extraction, CD4+ and CD8+ T cells were sorted with FACS or magnetic beads.

This chain is built from TRBV9 and TRBJ2-7, with no confidently assigned D gene. The clonotype was recovered from a human donor with aplastic anemia. Input material: sorted CD4+, CD8+, or CD8+CD57+ T cells (not recorded which) from PBMCs. The DNA sequence follows: TGTGCCAGCAGCGTAGATAGTTCTGGGTCCTACGAGCAGTACTTC. Its translation reads: CASSVDSSGSYEQYF.